This T cell receptor beta chain stems from a study of blood T cell repertoires in COVID-19. Study summary: Sites across the United States, Italy and Spain contributed samples from acute and convalescent COVID-19. The analysed material was cDNA or gDNA that came from T cells, B-cell-depleted T cells, or PBMCs.

Original processing notes: Researchers report that nucleated cell counts were estimated from reference gene primer amplification. This table comes from immunoSEQ multiplex PCR, and its TCRdb copy is limited to in-frame clones, with some not included. V, J and clone size derive from that table, while D and trimming were established from the DNA sequence. The data show about 80,000 clones, approximately 83% seen once. The sequenced material came from peripheral blood. This clonotype was sampled from a human donor in a cohort sampled during active COVID-19.

The CDR3 coding sequence is TGCGCCAGCAGCCAGGCTGCCGGGACTAGCGGGGGATCTGGTGAGCAGTTCTTC. Its translation is CASSQAAGTSGGSGEQFF. The J gene is TRBJ2-1, the V gene TRBV4-1; 14 bases are shared with TRBD2. The CDR3 has 18 amino acids. V shed 3 bases and J 9 bases; nucleotides not matched to a gene: 13. Germline lookup yields CDR1 MGHRA and CDR2 YSYEKL.